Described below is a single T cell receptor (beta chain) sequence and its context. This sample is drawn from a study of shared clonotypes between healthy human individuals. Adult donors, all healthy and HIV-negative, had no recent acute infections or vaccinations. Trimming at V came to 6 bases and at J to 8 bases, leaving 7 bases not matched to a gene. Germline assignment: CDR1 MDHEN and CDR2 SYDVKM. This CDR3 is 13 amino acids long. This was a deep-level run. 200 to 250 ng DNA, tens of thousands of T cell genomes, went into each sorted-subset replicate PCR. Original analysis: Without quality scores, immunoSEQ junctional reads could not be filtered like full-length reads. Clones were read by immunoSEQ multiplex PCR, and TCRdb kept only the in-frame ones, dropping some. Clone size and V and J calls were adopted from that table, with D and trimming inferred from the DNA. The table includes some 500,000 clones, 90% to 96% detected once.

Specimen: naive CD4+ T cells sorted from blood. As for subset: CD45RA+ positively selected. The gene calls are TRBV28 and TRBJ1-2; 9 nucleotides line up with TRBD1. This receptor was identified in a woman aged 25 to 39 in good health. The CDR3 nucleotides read TGTGCCAGCAGCGGACAGGGGCTTATGGGCTACACCTTC. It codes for CASSGQGLMGYTF.